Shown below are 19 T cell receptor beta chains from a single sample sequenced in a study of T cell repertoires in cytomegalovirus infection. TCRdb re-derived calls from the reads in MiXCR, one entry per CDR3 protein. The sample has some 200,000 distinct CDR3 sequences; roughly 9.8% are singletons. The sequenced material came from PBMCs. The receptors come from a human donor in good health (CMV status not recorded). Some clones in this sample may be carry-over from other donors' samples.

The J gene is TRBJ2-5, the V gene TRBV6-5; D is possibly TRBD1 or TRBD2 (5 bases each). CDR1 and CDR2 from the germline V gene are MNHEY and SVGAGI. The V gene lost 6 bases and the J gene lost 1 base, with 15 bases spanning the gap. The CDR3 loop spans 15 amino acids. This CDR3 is CASSPGRALQETQYF. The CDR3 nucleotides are TGTGCCAGCAGCCCAGGGCGGGCCCTCCAAGAGACCCAGTACTTC.

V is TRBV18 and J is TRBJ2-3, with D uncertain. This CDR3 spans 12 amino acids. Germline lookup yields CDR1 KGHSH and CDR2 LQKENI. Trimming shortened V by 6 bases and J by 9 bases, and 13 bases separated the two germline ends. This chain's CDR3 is CASSPDSSTQYF. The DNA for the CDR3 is TGTGCCAGCTCCCCTGACTCTTCCACGCAGTATTTT. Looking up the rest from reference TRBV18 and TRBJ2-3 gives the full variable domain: NAGVMQNPRHLVRRRGQEARLRCSPMKGHSHVYWYRQLPEEGLKFMVYLQKENIIDESGMPKERFSAEFPKEGPSILRIQQVVRGDSAAYFCASSPDSSTQYFGPGTRLTVL.

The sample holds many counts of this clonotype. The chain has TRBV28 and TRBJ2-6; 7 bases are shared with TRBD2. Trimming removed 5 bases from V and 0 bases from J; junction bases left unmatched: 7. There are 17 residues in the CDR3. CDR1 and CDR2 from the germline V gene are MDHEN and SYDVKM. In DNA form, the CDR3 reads TGTGCCAGCAGTGGATGGGGGGGGACCTCTGGGGCCAACGTCCTGACTTTC. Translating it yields CASSGWGGTSGANVLTF.

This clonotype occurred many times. CDR3 nucleotide sequence: TGTGCCAGCAGCTTAGCGGGGCTTGGGGCCAACGTCCTGACTTTC. Its protein is CASSLAGLGANVLTF. The V call is TRBV7-8, the J call TRBJ2-6; perhaps TRBD1 as D (5 bases). Trimming left V 0 bases short and J 3 bases short, with 6 bases between. Germline V gene data show CDR1 as SGHVS and CDR2 as FQNEAQ. The CDR3 sequence is 15 residues long. The complete variable domain, with remaining parts taken from reference TRBV7-8 and TRBJ2-6, reads GAGVSQSPRYKVAKRGQDVALRCDPISGHVSLFWYQQALGQGPEFLTYFQNEAQLDKSGLPSDRFFAERPEGSVSTLKIQRTQQEDSAVYLCASSLAGLGANVLTFGAGSRLTVL.

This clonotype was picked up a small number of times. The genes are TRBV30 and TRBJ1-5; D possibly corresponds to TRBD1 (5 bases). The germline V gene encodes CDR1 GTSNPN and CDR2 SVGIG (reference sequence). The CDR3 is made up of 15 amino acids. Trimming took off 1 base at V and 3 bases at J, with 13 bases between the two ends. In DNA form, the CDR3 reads TGTGCCTGGAGTGAGGGGACTACTAACAATCAGCCCCAGCATTTT. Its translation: CAWSEGTTNNQPQHF.

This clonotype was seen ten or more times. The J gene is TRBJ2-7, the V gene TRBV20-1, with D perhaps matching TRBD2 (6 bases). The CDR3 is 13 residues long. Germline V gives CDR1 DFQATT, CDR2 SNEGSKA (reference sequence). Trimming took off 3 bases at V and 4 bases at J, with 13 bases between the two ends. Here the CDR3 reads CSASGSSGYEQYF. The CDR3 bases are TGCAGTGCTAGCGGGAGCTCAGGGTACGAGCAGTACTTC.

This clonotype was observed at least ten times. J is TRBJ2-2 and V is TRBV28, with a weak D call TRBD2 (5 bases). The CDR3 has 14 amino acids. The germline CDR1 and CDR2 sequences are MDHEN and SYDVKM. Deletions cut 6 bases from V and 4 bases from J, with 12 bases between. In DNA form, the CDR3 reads TGTGCCAGCAGCGGAGGTGCGGGCACCGGGGAGCTGTTTTTT. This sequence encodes CASSGGAGTGELFF.

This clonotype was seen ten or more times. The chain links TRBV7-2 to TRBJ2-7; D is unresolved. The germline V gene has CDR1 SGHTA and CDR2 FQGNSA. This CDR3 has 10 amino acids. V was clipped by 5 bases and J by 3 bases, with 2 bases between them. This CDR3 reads CASSHYEQYF. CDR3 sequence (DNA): TGTGCCAGCAGCCACTACGAGCAGTACTTC.

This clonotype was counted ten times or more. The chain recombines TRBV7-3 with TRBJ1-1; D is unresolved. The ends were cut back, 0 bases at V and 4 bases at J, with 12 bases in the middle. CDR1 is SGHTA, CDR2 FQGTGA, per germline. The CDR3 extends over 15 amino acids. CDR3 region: CASSLTSVRSTEAFF. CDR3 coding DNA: TGTGCCAGCAGCTTAACGAGCGTCCGGAGCACTGAAGCTTTCTTT.

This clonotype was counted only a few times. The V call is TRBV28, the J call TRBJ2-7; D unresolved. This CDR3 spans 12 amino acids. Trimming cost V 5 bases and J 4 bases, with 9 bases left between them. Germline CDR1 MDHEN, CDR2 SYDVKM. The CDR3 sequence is CASSPRAYEQYF. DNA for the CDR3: TGTGCCAGCAGTCCTCGGGCTTACGAGCAGTACTTC.

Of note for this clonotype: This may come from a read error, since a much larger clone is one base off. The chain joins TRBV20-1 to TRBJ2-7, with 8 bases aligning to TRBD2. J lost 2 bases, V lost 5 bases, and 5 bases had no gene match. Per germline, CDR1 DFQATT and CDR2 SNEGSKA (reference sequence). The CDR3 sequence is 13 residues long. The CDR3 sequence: CSAGAGDPYEQYF. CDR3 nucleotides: TGCAGTGCTGGAGCGGGAGACCCCTACGAGCAGTACTTC.

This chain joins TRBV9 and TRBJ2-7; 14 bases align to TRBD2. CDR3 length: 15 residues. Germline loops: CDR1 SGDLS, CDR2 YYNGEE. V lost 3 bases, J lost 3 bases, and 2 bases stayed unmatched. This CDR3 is CASSEGTSGSYEQYF. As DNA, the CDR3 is TGTGCCAGCAGCGAGGGGACTAGCGGGAGCTACGAGCAGTACTTC.

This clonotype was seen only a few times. This CDR3 is CATRDKRTGELFF. CDR3 DNA sequence: TGTGCCACCAGGGACAAAAGGACCGGGGAGCTGTTTTTT. The V and J genes are TRBV24-1 and TRBJ2-2; tentatively, D is TRBD1 (5 bases). Germline CDR1 is KGHDR and CDR2 is SFDVKD. This CDR3 region has 13 residues. Trimming stripped 7 bases from V and 5 bases from J, with 10 bases between.

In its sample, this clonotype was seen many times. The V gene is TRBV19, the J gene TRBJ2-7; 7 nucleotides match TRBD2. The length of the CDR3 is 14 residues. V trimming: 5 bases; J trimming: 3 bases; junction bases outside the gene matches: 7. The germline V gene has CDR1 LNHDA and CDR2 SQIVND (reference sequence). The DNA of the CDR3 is TGTGCCAGTAGTCCCCTGGGCGGGAGCTACGAGCAGTACTTC. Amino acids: CASSPLGGSYEQYF. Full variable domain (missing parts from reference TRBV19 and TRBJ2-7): DGGITQSPKYLFRKEGQNVTLSCEQNLNHDAMYWYRQDPGQGLRLIYYSQIVNDFQKGDIAEGYSVSREKKESFPLTVTSAQKNPTAFYLCASSPLGGSYEQYFGPGTRLTVT.

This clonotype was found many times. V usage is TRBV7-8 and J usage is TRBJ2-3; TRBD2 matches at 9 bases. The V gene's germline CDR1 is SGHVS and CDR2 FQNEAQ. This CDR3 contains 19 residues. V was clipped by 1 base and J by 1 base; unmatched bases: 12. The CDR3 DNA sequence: TGTGCCAGCAGCTTAGTTTGGCTAGCGGGGTCACGAGGCACAGATACGCAGTATTTT. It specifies CASSLVWLAGSRGTDTQYF.

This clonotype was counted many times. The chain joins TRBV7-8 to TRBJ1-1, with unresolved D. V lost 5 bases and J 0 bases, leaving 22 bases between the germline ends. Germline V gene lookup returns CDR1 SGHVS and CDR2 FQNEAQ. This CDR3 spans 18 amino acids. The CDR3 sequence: CASSPRGFSFLMNTEAFF. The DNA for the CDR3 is TGTGCCAGCAGCCCTCGGGGATTTTCTTTTTTGATGAACACTGAAGCTTTCTTT.

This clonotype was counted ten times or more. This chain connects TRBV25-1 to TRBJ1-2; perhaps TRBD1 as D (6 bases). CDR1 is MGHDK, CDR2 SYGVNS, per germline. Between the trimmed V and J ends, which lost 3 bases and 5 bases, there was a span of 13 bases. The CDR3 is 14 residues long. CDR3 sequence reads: CASSETVQGYGYTF. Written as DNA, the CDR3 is TGTGCCAGCAGTGAGACTGTACAGGGTTATGGCTACACCTTC.

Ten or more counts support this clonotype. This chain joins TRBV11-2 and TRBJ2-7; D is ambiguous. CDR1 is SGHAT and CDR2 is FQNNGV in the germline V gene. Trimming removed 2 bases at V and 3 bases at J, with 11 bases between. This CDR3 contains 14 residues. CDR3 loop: CASSLMRDHYEQYF. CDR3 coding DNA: TGTGCCAGCAGCTTAATGAGAGACCACTACGAGCAGTACTTC. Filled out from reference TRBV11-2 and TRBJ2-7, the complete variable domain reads EAGVAQSPRYKIIEKRQSVAFWCNPISGHATLYWYQQILGQGPKLLIQFQNNGVVDDSQLPKDRFSAERLKGVDSTLKIQPAKLEDSAVYLCASSLMRDHYEQYFGPGTRLTVT.

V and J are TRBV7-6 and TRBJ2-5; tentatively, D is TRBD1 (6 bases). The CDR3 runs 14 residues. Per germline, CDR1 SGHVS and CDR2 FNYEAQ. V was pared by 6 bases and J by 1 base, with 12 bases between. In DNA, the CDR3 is TGTGCCAGCAGTTCACAGGGCCCCCAAGAGACCCAGTACTTC. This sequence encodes CASSSQGPQETQYF.